Below, one T cell receptor beta chain is given with its context. In its sample, this clonotype was seen a few times. It lacks a known antigen. No much larger clonotype is one base removed from it; base qualities were not supplied. Reading the label with the study, this specimen's time point is: patch test 2, 6 weeks after DPC sensitization. The treatment or condition label, read with the paper, signifies: therapeutic diphenylcyclopropenone sensitization with weekly scalp DPC. At every patch-test visit, the blood draw took place before the patch test was put on. To be eligible, patients had to be aged 18 to 70, diagnosed with alopecia and judged suitable for DPC therapy, while pregnant patients were excluded. Total RNA was isolated from unfractionated whole blood collected in Tempus Blood RNA tubes. This record belongs to a study of human T cells and chemical hapten exposure (dated by TCRdb to the early 2020s). Looking at the study overall: For sensitization, 2% DPC in acetone was applied to a 2 cm by 2 cm area of upper inner arm skin. Throughout the study period of around 25 weeks, patients also received therapeutic DPC doses to the scalp every week. Patch testing was done on the upper back using Finn chambers containing 0.01% DPC, and results were scored after 6 days according to International Contact Dermatitis Research Group standards. The mostly female patient cohort included alopecia areata with under or over 50% scalp involvement, alopecia totalis and alopecia universalis. Libraries were pooled for sequencing, and per-sample TCR yields varied mainly because of small differences in library volumes within the pool. The study tracked peripheral blood TCR repertoire changes in vivo during primary and secondary sensitization to the hapten diphenylcyclopropenone (DPC) in alopecia patients. Blood samples were taken from patients before sensitization (week 0) and then at 2, 6 and about 24 weeks after DPC sensitization. Around 30 alopecia patients provided blood for TCR sequencing at one to four time points (pre-sensitization, 2, 6 and 24 weeks).

General conclusions and limits of the study: No change with DPC sensitization was found in the number of TCRs above 1 in 1000 frequency, and no evidence of global repertoire structure alterations was found. After repeated subsampling, the strength of the expansion versus patch-test correlation and the threshold at which it became significant changed. Significantly more large CDR3 similarity clusters were formed by expanded TCRs than by pre-sensitization or healthy control sets, consistent with antigen-driven responses. The number of PT1 expanded TCRs positively correlated with patch test score, significant at thresholds 8, 16 and 32 but not 4. Because all patients had alopecia, a presumed autoimmune disease, the immune response of the patients might differ from that of healthy individuals.

The library was obtained by RACE. TCRdb shows the sequencer as NextSeq 500. During library preparation, unique molecular identifiers were attached to individual cDNA molecules so that TCRs could be counted quantitatively and reproducibly. From each blood RNA sample, both TCR alpha and TCR beta chains were sequenced. In the authors' own workflow: The median number of TCRs per sample was around 100,000, ranging from about 23,224 to 700,000. V, J and CDR3 annotation of the TCR reads was carried out using the Decombinator software suite. For the PS versus PT1 abundance plots, all samples were subsampled to the same number of TCRs (28,000). TCRs were defined as expanded if absent before sensitization and observed at least eight times at the 2-week time point. Starting from the raw public reads, TCRdb applied fastp trimming at Q25, assembled clones with MiXCR and retained in-frame beta chains. Entries are consolidated by CDR3 protein sequence, retaining the most common genes and DNA. The V and J calls come from TCRdb's annotation, not from the publication. In all, the sample holds 80,000 to 95,000 distinct CDR3 sequences, and approximately 11% of those were seen once. Roughly 2% of the sample rests with the top ten.

From cysteine to phenylalanine, the CDR3 is 14 amino acids long. Only the CDR3 portion is preserved as DNA: 42 bases, with reading frame beginning at the first base. V and J lose 3 bases and 0 bases, and a span of 8 bases separates them. CDR1 and CDR2, per the germline V gene, are SGHDN and FVKESK. In this chain, TRBV14 is recombined with TRBJ1-1, with no D gene named confidently. The starting material was whole blood, obtained in connection with sensitization to the hapten diphenylcyclopropenone (DPC). This sequence originates from a man aged 35 to 55 with alopecia areata. Some clones in this sample may be carry-over from other donors' samples. The CDR3 protein sequence reads: CASSHRGLNTEAFF. The sequenced DNA is TGTGCCAGCAGCCATCGCGGCTTGAACACTGAAGCTTTCTTT.